This T cell receptor beta chain was recovered during a study of blood T cells in healthy people across ages. It was with a sample-barcoded 5' primer and a J-beta primer mix that a second PCR of roughly 7 to 12 cycles was run. TCRdb re-analysed the 5' RACE reads in MiXCR, keeping a single row per CDR3 protein. The table has about 720,000 distinct CDR3 sequences, 20% to 30% seen once; the top ten hold around 3.6%. As concerns this clonotype: Its antigen is unidentified.

Study results and limitations: More naive CD4+ cells and higher diversity were found in long-lived than in aged donors.

V lost 3 bases to trimming and J lost 3 bases; unmatched junction nucleotides: 3. CDR1 and CDR2 from the germline V gene are MDHEN and SYDVKM. This CDR3 is built from 16 residues. The same data also contributed to another study, on T cells of mothers and their children. That source notes: Every mother produced more than 10 million TCR beta CDR3 reads, whereas every child provided about 3 million. Sequencing revealed no T cell clones that were persistent and microchimeric.

The chain combines TRBV28 with TRBJ2-4, with 12 bases identical to TRBD1. This TCR derives from a boy younger than 18 in good health. The specimen sequenced was blood. The CDR3 spells CASSFRDRGLKNIQYF. The DNA for the CDR3 is TGTGCCAGCAGTTTCCGGGACAGGGGGCTCAAAAACATTCAGTACTTC.